The 31 T cell receptor beta chains below were found in one sample sequenced in a study of OX40 agonist ivuxolimab in advanced cancers. Only in-frame clones appear in the TCRdb table, and some are missing; sequencing was by immunoSEQ multiplex PCR. The table includes thousands of clones, approximately 72% detected once. Sequenced material: CD4+ or CD8+ T cells sorted from blood, taken in a trial of the OX40 agonist ivuxolimab. These receptors all come from an adult with an advanced solid tumor such as melanoma, head and neck, liver or kidney cancer.

The V gene is TRBV7-6, the J gene TRBJ2-7; 7 nucleotides line up with TRBD2. The V and J ends lost 6 bases and 2 bases, in that order; junction bases with no gene match: 7. Germline loops: CDR1 SGHVS, CDR2 FNYEAQ. The length of the CDR3 is 14 residues. The CDR3 here is CASSPGTTTYEQYF. The CDR3 region has the DNA TGTGCCAGCAGTCCCGGGACTACGACCTACGAGCAGTACTTC.

In DNA form, the CDR3 reads TGTGCCAGTAGTTCCGGGGGAGTGGGATACAATGAGCAGTTCTTC. Amino acids: CASSSGGVGYNEQFF. The J gene is TRBJ2-1, the V gene TRBV19, with a possible D match to TRBD2 (6 bases). Per the germline V gene, CDR1 is LNHDA and CDR2 is SQIVND (reference sequence). The CDR3 runs 15 residues. Trimming stripped 5 bases from V and 4 bases from J, with 15 bases between.

The rearrangement uses TRBV10-2 and TRBJ1-1; the D is unclear. The CDR3 length is 14 residues. Germline V lookup: CDR1 WSHSY, CDR2 SAAADI. Trimming took off 3 bases at V and 6 bases at J, with 14 bases between the two ends. CDR3 region: CASSEGRVGPEAFF. CDR3 sequence (DNA): TGCGCCAGCAGTGAAGGGAGGGTAGGGCCTGAAGCTTTCTTT.

The chain carries TRBV28 and TRBJ2-7; 11 positions agree with TRBD2. V trimming: 2 bases; J trimming: 5 bases; junction bases outside the gene matches: 11. Germline V lookup: CDR1 MDHEN, CDR2 SYDVKM. This CDR3 is 17 amino acids long. CDR3: CASSLELAGALGDEQYF. The CDR3, as DNA: TGTGCCAGCAGTTTAGAACTAGCGGGAGCCCTCGGGGACGAGCAGTACTTC.

The chain employs TRBV5-4 and TRBJ2-1, with D tentatively TRBD1 (5 bases). This CDR3 is built from 14 residues. CDR1 is SGHNT and CDR2 is YYREEE in the germline V gene (reference sequence). V shed 4 bases and J shed 13 bases, with 21 bases lying between them. In nucleotides, the CDR3 is TGTGCCAGCAGCAGGCCCCGACAGCTCGAGGATCAGTTCTTC. Residues: CASSRPRQLEDQFF.

The count of this clone is one. The sample contains more than one DNA sequence encoding this CDR3. The chain is built from TRBV7-9 and TRBJ2-1; TRBD2 agrees at 12 bases. Germline V lookup: CDR1 SEHNR, CDR2 FQNEAQ (reference sequence). Trimming at V came to 5 bases and at J to 7 bases, leaving 9 bases not matched to a gene. This CDR3 has 16 amino acids. This chain's CDR3 is CASSPISGLAGNEQFF. In DNA, the CDR3 is TGTGCCAGCAGCCCTATCTCCGGACTAGCGGGGAATGAGCAGTTCTTC.

V and J are TRBV28 and TRBJ2-4; D possibly corresponds to TRBD2 (6 bases). The V and J ends lost 2 bases and 6 bases respectively, with 14 bases between them. CDR1 and CDR2 from the germline V gene are MDHEN and SYDVKM. The CDR3 runs to 15 residues. CDR3 amino acids: CASSLGRDPTNIQYF. Here the CDR3 DNA reads TGTGCCAGCAGTTTAGGGCGGGACCCGACAAACATTCAGTACTTC.

J is TRBJ1-1 and V is TRBV21-1; the table gives TRBD1 as D, unverified against the DNA. TRBV21-1 corresponds to a pseudogene. There are 16 residues in the CDR3. The CDR3 nucleotides read TGTGCCAGCAGTTCCACGGTAGACACAATTCGCACTGAAGCTTTCTTT. Protein product: CASSSTVDTIRTEAFF.

This clone appeared a single time. V and J are TRBV7-7 and TRBJ2-1; no firm D call. The CDR3 sequence is 13 residues long. V shed 7 bases and J shed 0 bases, with 7 bases lying between them. Germline values: CDR1 SSHAT, CDR2 FNYEAQ (reference sequence). The CDR3 sequence is CASTLSSYNEQFF. The CDR3 nucleotides are TGTGCCAGCACGTTGAGCTCCTACAATGAGCAGTTCTTC.

The CDR3 here is CASSLTRQVNEQFF. The CDR3 DNA reads as TGTGCCAGCAGTTTAACCCGACAGGTCAATGAGCAGTTCTTC. V is TRBV27 and J is TRBJ2-1, with D perhaps matching TRBD1 (6 bases). The CDR3 extends over 14 amino acids. The germline gives CDR1 MNHEY, CDR2 SMNVEV (reference sequence). Trimming took 2 bases from V and 6 from J, leaving 11 bases between them.

The rearrangement joins TRBV18 to TRBJ2-1; D gene ambiguous. The CDR3 sequence is 15 residues long. V was clipped by 5 bases and J by 0 bases, with 11 bases between them. Germline V gene lookup returns CDR1 KGHSH and CDR2 LQKENI. Written as DNA, the CDR3 is TGTGCCAGCTCATCCGCCGGGTACTCCTACAATGAGCAGTTCTTC. Translation gives CASSSAGYSYNEQFF.

The V gene is TRBV27, the J gene TRBJ2-1, with TRBD2 matching over 10 bases. The CDR3 covers 17 residues. The germline CDR1 and CDR2 sequences are MNHEY and SMNVEV (reference sequence). The junction had 6 bases not matched to a gene; V was cut back by 4 bases and J by 0 bases. The CDR3 loop is CASSSKLAGSSYNEQFF. In DNA, the CDR3 is TGTGCCAGCAGTTCTAAACTAGCGGGGAGCTCCTACAATGAGCAGTTCTTC.

This chain connects TRBV19 to TRBJ2-1, with unresolved D. Germline V gene sequence: CDR1 LNHDA, CDR2 SQIVND (reference sequence). The ends were cut back, 0 bases at V and 5 bases at J, with 8 bases in the middle. The CDR3 runs to 14 residues. CDR3 sequence reads: CASSIDGFDNEQFF. As DNA, the CDR3 is TGTGCCAGTAGTATAGATGGGTTCGACAATGAGCAGTTCTTC.

The CDR3 sequence is CASSPGGTGALGIQYF. CDR3 DNA: TGTGCCAGCAGCCCTGGGGGGACAGGGGCCCTCGGCATTCAGTACTTC. The V gene is TRBV11-2, the J gene TRBJ2-4; 10 nucleotides line up with TRBD1. V gave up 5 bases and J gave up 9 bases; unmatched junction bases: 13. The CDR3 spans 16 residues. The germline V gene encodes CDR1 SGHAT and CDR2 FQNNGV.

The genes are TRBV19 and TRBJ2-1; TRBD2 agrees at 13 bases. From germline, CDR1 is LNHDA and CDR2 SQIVND (reference sequence). V was clipped by 4 bases and J by 8 bases; unmatched bases: 11. This CDR3 region has 17 residues. The CDR3 DNA sequence: TGTGCCAGTAGTACCACCGGGACTAGCGGGATAATCGATGAGCAGTTCTTC. Its protein product is CASSTTGTSGIIDEQFF. Using reference TRBV19 and TRBJ2-1 for the parts outside the CDR3, the full variable domain is DGGITQSPKYLFRKEGQNVTLSCEQNLNHDAMYWYRQDPGQGLRLIYYSQIVNDFQKGDIAEGYSVSREKKESFPLTVTSAQKNPTAFYLCASSTTGTSGIIDEQFFGPGTRLTVL.

The V call is TRBV6-5, the J call TRBJ1-4, with D tentatively TRBD1 (6 bases). Trimming removed 8 bases at V and 7 bases at J, with 14 bases between. The germline CDR1 and CDR2 sequences are MNHEY and SVGAGI. The CDR3 extends over 13 amino acids. The CDR3 DNA is TGTGCCAGCGGGTTAGGGGGACTTGAAAAACTGTTTTTT. Its protein product is CASGLGGLEKLFF.

The chain combines TRBV7-9 with TRBJ2-5, with no clear D. CDR3 length: 18 amino acids. Trimming shortened V by 0 bases and J by 7 bases, and 24 bases separated the two germline ends. CDR1 and CDR2 (germline): SEHNR, FQNEAQ (reference sequence). In nucleotides, the CDR3 is TGTGCCAGCAGCTTAGCCGAACCTAGTGGGCCGGGTTGGGGGACCCAGTACTTC. Translated: CASSLAEPSGPGWGTQYF.

This clone was recorded only once. The CDR3 sequence: CASSRLTGEFYDEQFF. The CDR3 DNA sequence: TGTGCCAGCAGCCGTTTGACAGGGGAGTTTTATGATGAGCAGTTCTTC. The V and J genes are TRBV9 and TRBJ2-1, with 8 nucleotides matching TRBD1. The length of the CDR3 is 16 residues. The ends lost 4 bases at V and 8 bases at J; junction bases unmatched: 14. Germline assignment: CDR1 SGDLS and CDR2 YYNGEE.

The chain carries TRBV10-2 and TRBJ1-2, with D possibly being TRBD1 (6 bases). Germline V gives CDR1 WSHSY, CDR2 SAAADI. Trimming took 0 bases from V and 2 from J, leaving 13 bases between them. CDR3 length equals 16 residues. The CDR3 region is CASSESISQGNYGYTF. For the CDR3, the DNA is TGCGCCAGCAGTGAGTCGATATCTCAGGGGAACTATGGCTACACCTTC.

This clone came up a few times. CDR3 region: CASSLWGQPNYGYTF. CDR3 in DNA: TGTGCCAGCAGCTTGTGGGGACAGCCAAACTATGGCTACACCTTC. The chain joins TRBV5-8 to TRBJ1-2, with 7 nucleotides matching TRBD1. J lost 2 bases, V lost 1 base, and 5 bases had no gene match. The germline V gene has CDR1 SGHTS and CDR2 YDEGEE. The CDR3 consists of 15 residues.

The rearrangement joins TRBV1 to TRBJ2-7; the table assigns TRBD2, which was not confirmed against the DNA. TRBV1 is a pseudogene locus. CDR3 size: 13 residues. DNA of the CDR3: TGCACCAGCAGCCAAGCTCTCTCCTACGAGCAGTACTTC. Translation: CTSSQALSYEQYF.

The V gene is TRBV18, the J gene TRBJ2-1, with D uncertain. Per the germline V gene, CDR1 is KGHSH and CDR2 is LQKENI. The CDR3 has 12 amino acids. The V end was cut by 6 bases, the J end by 8 bases, with 11 bases between. In nucleotides, the CDR3 is TGTGCCAGCTCGCTGGAGATGGATGAGCAGTTCTTC. Its protein is CASSLEMDEQFF.

This clone was seen a few times. The chain joins TRBV28 to TRBJ2-3, with 7 bases matching TRBD2. The germline gives CDR1 MDHEN, CDR2 SYDVKM. Trimming cost V 2 bases and J 3 bases; bases outside gene matches: 8. The CDR3 is 16 amino acids. Here the CDR3 DNA reads TGTGCCAGCAGTTTAGTGGGAGCGGGACCTACAGATACGCAGTATTTT. Its translation is CASSLVGAGPTDTQYF.

V gene TRBV5-5 combines with J gene TRBJ2-2, with D possibly TRBD1 on 5 matching bases. V lost 4 bases to trimming and J lost 3 bases, with 10 bases between them. The CDR3 loop spans 14 amino acids. Germline CDR1 is SGHKS and CDR2 is YYEKEE (reference sequence). The CDR3 DNA sequence: TGTGCCAGCAGCCCTGACAGCTACACCGGGGAGCTGTTTTTT. This translates into CASSPDSYTGELFF.

The V and J genes are TRBV7-8 and TRBJ2-7; no clear D. The CDR3 consists of 14 residues. Trimming stripped 0 bases from V and 3 bases from J, with 9 bases between. Germline V gene sequence: CDR1 SGHVS, CDR2 FQNEAQ. The CDR3 loop reads CASSLAATYYEQYF. In DNA form, the CDR3 reads TGTGCCAGCAGCTTAGCCGCGACCTACTACGAGCAGTACTTC.

This clone qualifies as medium-sized (0.01 to 0.1%). The chain has TRBV27 and TRBJ2-3; D not certain. Germline V lookup: CDR1 MNHEY, CDR2 SMNVEV (reference sequence). This CDR3 region has 20 residues. Trimming shortened V by 1 base and J by 1 base, and 24 bases separated the two germline ends. The CDR3 protein is CASSLYPITFSDPRTDTQYF. DNA of the CDR3: TGTGCCAGCAGTTTATACCCCATTACTTTCAGCGATCCTCGCACAGATACGCAGTATTTT.

Sample share makes this clone large. This chain links TRBV27 with TRBJ2-7, with 11 nucleotides matching TRBD2. The CDR3 loop spans 15 amino acids. With 5 bases clipped from V and 5 bases from J, the junction kept 8 bases outside the gene matches. CDR1 and CDR2 from the germline V gene are MNHEY and SMNVEV (reference sequence). CDR3 protein: CASSPELAGVHEQYF. The CDR3, as DNA: TGTGCCAGCAGTCCCGAACTAGCGGGAGTACACGAGCAGTACTTC.

The rearrangement uses TRBV15 and TRBJ2-6; weak D call: TRBD2 (5 bases). CDR3 length: 18 amino acids. Germline lookup yields CDR1 LNHNV and CDR2 YYDKDF (reference sequence). The ends were cut back, 0 bases at V and 7 bases at J, with 19 bases in the middle. CDR3 in amino acids: CATSRDLGITRLANVLTF. The CDR3 DNA reads as TGTGCCACCAGCAGAGATCTCGGGATAACTAGGTTAGCCAACGTCCTGACTTTC. Using reference TRBV15 and TRBJ2-6 for the parts outside the CDR3, the full variable domain is DAMVIQNPRYQVTQFGKPVTLSCSQTLNHNVMYWYQQKSSQAPKLLFHYYDKDFNNEADTPDNFQSRRPNTSFCFLDIRSPGLGDTAMYLCATSRDLGITRLANVLTFGAGSRLTVL.

The chain combines TRBV5-6 with TRBJ2-2, with a tentative D call TRBD1 (5 bases). The CDR3 has 11 residues. From germline, CDR1 is SGHDT and CDR2 YYEEEE. V lost 5 bases, J lost 6 bases, and 5 bases lay in between. This CDR3 reads CASRGPGELFF. In DNA, the CDR3 is TGTGCCAGCAGGGGGCCCGGGGAGCTGTTTTTT.

The chain has TRBV6-6 and TRBJ2-3; D unresolved. With 1 base removed from V and 2 bases from J, the gap between germline ends came to 4 bases. The CDR3 covers 13 residues. Germline-derived CDR1 and CDR2 are MNHNY and SVGAGI (reference sequence). Written as DNA, the CDR3 is TGTGCCAGCAGTTACTTCATCACAGATACGCAGTATTTT. It is translated as CASSYFITDTQYF.

A few counts support this clone. V is TRBV29-1 and J is TRBJ2-2; D unclear. Germline CDR1 is SQVTM and CDR2 is ANQGSEA. The CDR3 has 11 amino acids. Trimming left V 4 bases short and J 3 bases short, with 3 bases between. CDR3 protein: CSVGDTGELFF. Here the CDR3 DNA reads TGCAGCGTTGGTGACACCGGGGAGCTGTTTTTT.